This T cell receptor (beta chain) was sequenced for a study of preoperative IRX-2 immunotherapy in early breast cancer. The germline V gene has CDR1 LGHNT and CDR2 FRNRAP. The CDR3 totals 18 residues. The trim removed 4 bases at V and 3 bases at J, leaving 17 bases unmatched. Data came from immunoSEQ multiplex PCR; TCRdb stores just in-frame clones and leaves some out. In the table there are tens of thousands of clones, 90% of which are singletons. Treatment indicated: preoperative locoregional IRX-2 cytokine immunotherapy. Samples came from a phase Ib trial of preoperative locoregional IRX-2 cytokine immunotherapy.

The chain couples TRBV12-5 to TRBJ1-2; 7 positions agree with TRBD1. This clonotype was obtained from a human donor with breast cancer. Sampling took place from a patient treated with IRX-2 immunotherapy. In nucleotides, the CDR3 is TGTGCTAGTGGTTCAAACCCGCCCCGGGACAGCCACGACTATGGCTACACCTTC. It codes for CASGSNPPRDSHDYGYTF.